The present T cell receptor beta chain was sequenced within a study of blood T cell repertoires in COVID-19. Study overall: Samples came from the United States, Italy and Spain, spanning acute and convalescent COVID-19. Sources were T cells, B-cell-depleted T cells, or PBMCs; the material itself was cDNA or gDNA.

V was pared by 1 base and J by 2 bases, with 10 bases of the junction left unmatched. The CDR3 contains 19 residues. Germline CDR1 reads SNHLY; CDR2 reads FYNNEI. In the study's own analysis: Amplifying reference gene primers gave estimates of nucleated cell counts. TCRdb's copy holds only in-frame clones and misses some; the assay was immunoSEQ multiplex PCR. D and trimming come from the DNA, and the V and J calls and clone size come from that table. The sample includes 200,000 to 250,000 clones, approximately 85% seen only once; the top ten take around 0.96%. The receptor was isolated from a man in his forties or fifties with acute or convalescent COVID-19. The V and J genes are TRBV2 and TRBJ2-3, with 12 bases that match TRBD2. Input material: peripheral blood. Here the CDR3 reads CASSEGASGGVTNTDTQYF. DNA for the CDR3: TGTGCCAGCAGTGAAGGGGCTAGCGGGGGGGTTACGAACACAGATACGCAGTATTTT.